The 9 T cell receptor beta chains in this list originate from one sample, sequenced in a study of blood T cells in healthy people across ages. Then a second PCR, running roughly 7 to 11 cycles, was carried out with a sample-barcoded 5' primer and a J-beta primer mix. TCRdb used MiXCR to reprocess the 5' RACE reads, holding one entry per CDR3 protein. There are under 2 million distinct CDR3 sequences in the sample; roughly a third occur only once, and approximately 11% lies in the top ten. The source material was blood. The source of these receptors is a woman between 25 and 40 years old in good health.

The sample holds many counts of this clonotype. The chain combines TRBV20-1 with TRBJ2-5, with 12 bases aligning to TRBD2. The germline gives CDR1 DFQATT, CDR2 SNEGSKA (reference sequence). V was pared by 6 bases and J by 7 bases, with 6 bases of the junction left unmatched. This CDR3 has 13 amino acids. The CDR3 region is CSARGLAGGTQYF. For the CDR3, the DNA is TGCAGTGCCCGGGGACTAGCGGGTGGGACCCAGTACTTC.

The table lists this clonotype with a few counts. The rearrangement joins TRBV20-1 to TRBJ1-5, with 11 bases fitting TRBD1. Unmatched junction bases numbered 4, after V lost 6 bases and J lost 0 bases. This CDR3 spans 15 amino acids. Looked up from germline, CDR1 is DFQATT and CDR2 is SNEGSKA (reference sequence). The CDR3: CSALGQGASNQPQHF. CDR3 DNA sequence: TGCAGTGCCCTAGGACAGGGGGCTAGCAATCAGCCCCAGCATTTT.

The CDR3 here is CSARDRQVSYNEQFF. The CDR3 DNA follows: TGCAGTGCTAGAGATAGGCAGGTATCCTACAATGAGCAGTTCTTC. This chain connects TRBV20-1 to TRBJ2-1; the D is unclear. Trimming took off 0 bases at V and 1 base at J, with 10 bases between the two ends. In germline, CDR1 is DFQATT, CDR2 SNEGSKA (reference sequence). This CDR3 is 15 amino acids long.

Regarding this clonotype: A much bigger clone sits one base away, suggesting this may be a read error. The gene calls are TRBV2 and TRBJ2-7; 8 positions match TRBD1. The J call may be mistaken, given a closer DNA end match to TRBJ2-5. Germline CDR1 reads SNHLY; CDR2 reads FYNNEI. The CDR3 has 13 residues. The DNA for the CDR3 is TGTGCCAGCAGTGGGGACAGGACAGAGACCCAGTACTTC. This gives the protein CASSGDRTETQYF.

This clonotype was found a few times. This chain uses TRBV20-1 with TRBJ2-7, with a possible D match to TRBD2 (6 bases). CDR1 and CDR2 from the germline V gene are DFQATT and SNEGSKA (reference sequence). The V gene lost 2 bases and the J gene lost 6 bases, with 17 bases spanning the gap. The CDR3 consists of 14 residues. Here the CDR3 DNA reads TGCAGTGCTAGATCGGGGACTTACGTCCGCGAGCAGTACTTC. Translation: CSARSGTYVREQYF.

The J gene is TRBJ1-5, the V gene TRBV7-6, with D maybe TRBD1 (5 bases). Germline V lookup: CDR1 SGHVS, CDR2 FNYEAQ. The CDR3 has 14 residues. The V end was cut by 1 base, the J end by 9 bases, with 13 bases between. CDR3 in amino acids: CASSLGQKGRPQHF. The DNA for the CDR3 is TGTGCCAGCAGCTTAGGTCAAAAGGGGCGGCCCCAGCATTTT.

A note on this clonotype: An end of the junction does not agree with germline; a read error may underlie this. This chain links TRBV20-1 with TRBJ2-7; possibly TRBD2 for D (5 bases). The CDR3 length is 14 residues. Looked up from germline, CDR1 is DFQATT and CDR2 is SNEGSKA (reference sequence). CDR3: CSARVKRSSYERYF. The CDR3 DNA reads TGCAGTGCTAGAGTAAAGCGGAGCTCCTACGAGCGGTACTTC.

The rearrangement links TRBV20-1 to TRBJ1-5, with TRBD1 matching 11 bases. V dropped 1 base and J dropped 7; count of bases not matched to a gene: 6. The CDR3 has 15 amino acids. CDR1 and CDR2 from the germline V gene are DFQATT and SNEGSKA (reference sequence). This CDR3 is CSARAAGTGGQPQHF. The CDR3 DNA reads as TGCAGTGCTAGAGCCGCCGGGACAGGGGGACAGCCCCAGCATTTT.

The table lists this clonotype with a few counts. At one boundary the junction diverges from the germline segment, which might be a read error. This chain uses TRBV20-1 with TRBJ2-4; maybe TRBD1 (6 bases). Germline V gene lookup returns CDR1 DFQATT and CDR2 SNEGSKA (reference sequence). The CDR3 has 15 residues. This CDR3 reads CSARDRQEAKNIQYF. The CDR3, as DNA: TGCAGTGCTCGAGACAGGCAGGAAGCCAAAAACATTCAGTACTTC.